A single sample gave rise to the 16 T cell receptor beta chains below, sequenced in a study of cytomegalovirus exposure and HLA in healthy donors. The PCR used 60 Vbeta and 13 Jbeta primers. The protocol was immunoSEQ multiplex PCR, while the TCRdb copy is restricted to in-frame clones and leaves out a portion. The sample gives roughly 160,000 clones, around four fifths of which show up once; 1% is in the top ten. Sample: PBMCs. These receptors were collected from a woman in her forties or fifties in good health and CMV-seropositive.

The V call is TRBV28, the J call TRBJ1-1; TRBD1 might be the D (6 bases). CDR1 and CDR2 from the germline V gene are MDHEN and SYDVKM. CDR3 length equals 13 residues. V was pared by 5 bases and J by 5 bases, with 12 bases between. The CDR3 reads CASSTLGATEAFF. The CDR3 nucleotides read TGTGCCAGCAGTACCCTGGGGGCGACTGAAGCTTTCTTT.

The chain recombines TRBV28 with TRBJ2-3; D is possibly TRBD2 (6 bases). Between the trimmed V and J ends, which lost 6 bases and 1 base, there was a span of 14 bases. CDR3 length: 15 residues. Germline V gives CDR1 MDHEN, CDR2 SYDVKM. CDR3 coding DNA: TGTGCCAGCAGCCCCTCGGGGGAAGGCACAGATACGCAGTATTTT. It encodes CASSPSGEGTDTQYF.

This chain links TRBV5-1 with TRBJ2-3, with 7 bases that match TRBD1. Trimming cost V 1 base and J 4 bases; bases outside gene matches: 6. The CDR3 has 15 residues. Per germline, CDR1 SGHRS and CDR2 YFSETQ. CDR3 bases: TGCGCCAGCAGCTTGTCGACAGGGCGGGCAGATACGCAGTATTTT. Encoded protein: CASSLSTGRADTQYF.

The rearrangement links TRBV14 to TRBJ1-1; D unresolved. The germline gives CDR1 SGHDN, CDR2 FVKESK. The V and J ends lost 1 base and 13 bases respectively, with 19 bases between them. The CDR3 consists of 14 residues. The CDR3: CASSQVQPGRKDFF. The DNA of the CDR3 is TGTGCCAGCAGCCAAGTTCAGCCAGGCCGGAAAGATTTCTTT.

The rearrangement uses TRBV28 and TRBJ1-2; TRBD1 might be the D (6 bases). This CDR3 is 12 amino acids long. Germline assignment: CDR1 MDHEN and CDR2 SYDVKM. Trimming cost V 7 bases and J 8 bases, with 14 bases left between them. DNA for the CDR3: TGTGCCAGCACCCCAAGCCAGGGGGGCTACACCTTC. Its translation is CASTPSQGGYTF.

The CDR3 DNA reads as TGTGCCATCAAGGACAGGGGTGAGACCCAGTACTTC. It codes for CAIKDRGETQYF. V gene TRBV10-3 combines with J gene TRBJ2-5; 9 nucleotides line up with TRBD1. V lost 7 bases, J lost 5 bases, and 2 bases stayed unmatched. Germline lookup yields CDR1 ENHRY and CDR2 SYGVKD. The CDR3 is 12 residues long.

This rearrangement joins TRBV28 to TRBJ1-1, with TRBD1 matching over 8 bases. The trim removed 5 bases at V and 5 bases at J, leaving 4 bases unmatched. The CDR3 consists of 13 residues. CDR1 MDHEN and CDR2 SYDVKM come from the germline V gene. The CDR3 coding sequence is TGTGCCAGCAGTCAGGGGGCCAAGACTGAAGCTTTCTTT. Translated, it gives CASSQGAKTEAFF. Supplemented by reference TRBV28 and TRBJ1-1, the full variable domain reads DVKVTQSSRYLVKRTGEKVFLECVQDMDHENMFWYRQDPGLGLRLIYFSYDVKMKEKGDIPEGYSVSREKKERFSLILESASTNQTSMYLCASSQGAKTEAFFGQGTRLTVV.

The rearrangement joins TRBV30 to TRBJ2-7; 9 positions agree with TRBD2. Germline lookup yields CDR1 GTSNPN and CDR2 SVGIG (reference sequence). V lost 2 bases to trimming and J lost 1 base; unmatched junction nucleotides: 27. This CDR3 region has 22 residues. The DNA of the CDR3 is TGTGCCTGGAGTCGATCGTCCGGGGGCGGTAGCGGGAGAAGGAGTTGGTCCTACGAGCAGTACTTC. Translated: CAWSRSSGGGSGRRSWSYEQYF.

V usage is TRBV27 and J usage is TRBJ2-1, with 11 bases fitting TRBD2. In germline, CDR1 is MNHEY, CDR2 SMNVEV (reference sequence). The junction had 11 bases not matched to a gene; V was cut back by 7 bases and J by 6 bases. The CDR3 covers 16 residues. CDR3 nucleotide sequence: TGTGCCAGCACCCCATCCGGGACTAGCGGTTTCAATGAGCAGTTCTTC. Translating it yields CASTPSGTSGFNEQFF.

This clone was counted a single time. CDR3 in amino acids: CAIRADRGPDTQYF. The CDR3 DNA is TGTGCCATCAGGGCGGACAGGGGGCCAGATACGCAGTATTTT. The genes are TRBV10-3 and TRBJ2-3; 11 bases map to TRBD1. The CDR3 is 14 amino acids. Losses at the gene ends were 6 bases for V and 4 bases for J; bases not matched to a gene: 3. From germline, CDR1 is ENHRY and CDR2 SYGVKD.

The genes are TRBV11-2 and TRBJ2-5; possible D gene TRBD2, 5 bases. This CDR3 spans 15 amino acids. V lost 5 bases and J lost 1, with 14 bases in between. Per the germline V gene, CDR1 is SGHAT and CDR2 is FQNNGV. The CDR3 region is CASSRSSAGQETQYF. For the CDR3, the DNA is TGTGCCAGCAGCCGGAGTTCCGCGGGCCAAGAGACCCAGTACTTC.

The sample holds one count of this clone. The V call is TRBV9, the J call TRBJ2-3; 13 positions agree with TRBD2. The CDR3 sequence is 17 residues long. Germline CDR1 SGDLS, CDR2 YYNGEE. Trimming cost V 0 bases and J 10 bases; bases outside gene matches: 11. In DNA form, the CDR3 reads TGTGCCAGCAGCGTAGGGACTAGCGGGAGTGCCTCGCATGCGCAGTATTTT. Its protein product is CASSVGTSGSASHAQYF.

This clone showed up just a few times. The chain recombines TRBV5-1 with TRBJ1-6; 9 nucleotides line up with TRBD1. The CDR3 spans 16 residues. Trimming took 0 bases from V and 11 from J; bases not matched to a gene: 9. Germline V CDR1 and CDR2: SGHRS, YFSETQ. This CDR3 reads CASSLGGTGMFAPLHF. DNA of the CDR3: TGCGCCAGCAGCTTGGGAGGGACAGGGATGTTTGCACCCCTCCACTTT.

The chain couples TRBV27 to TRBJ2-5, with 7 bases matching TRBD2. The CDR3 has 14 residues. V lost 3 bases and J lost 5; bases outside the gene matches: 6. Germline values: CDR1 MNHEY, CDR2 SMNVEV (reference sequence). As DNA, the CDR3 is TGTGCCAGCAGTTTCGGGGGAGGGCTTGAGACCCAGTACTTC. This translates into CASSFGGGLETQYF.

This chain links TRBV21-1 with TRBJ1-2; the DNA was not used to check the table's D call, TRBD1. TRBV21-1 is a pseudogene segment. CDR3 length: 14 residues. The CDR3 spells CASSKQGADYGYTF. The CDR3 nucleotides read TGTGCCAGCAGCAAACAGGGGGCGGACTATGGCTACACCTTC.

Details on this clone: Germline is not matched at one junction end, which may reflect a read error. The V call is TRBV7-7, the J call TRBJ1-4; no clear D gene. This CDR3 spans 15 amino acids. Germline CDR1 and CDR2: SSHAT and FNYEAQ (reference sequence). The CDR3, as DNA: TGTGCTAGCAGCCCTGACGGGAAGTTAAGTGAAAAACTGTTTTTT. Translated: CASSPDGKLSEKLFF.